This TCR beta chain was recovered during a study of T cell changes during pregnancy in multiple sclerosis (dated by TCRdb to the late 2010s). Study-wide context: The study looked at changes in the T cell repertoire across pregnancy in women with multiple sclerosis.

The receptor library was made with the immunoSEQ multiplex PCR assay. TCRdb's version of the immuneACCESS table is confined to in-frame rearrangements and falls short of the full clone set. An unresolved V gene accounts for under half of the shortfall where checked; the remainder is of unknown origin. This sample holds approximately 70,000 clones; over 85% were observed only once. The ten largest clonotypes hold less than 0.15% of the sample. Taken from cysteine to phenylalanine, the CDR3 has 14 residues. The entry retains the CDR3 DNA only, 42 bases that are in frame from base 1. Based on the germline V gene, the CDR1 and CDR2 sequences are MGHDK and SYGVNS. Between the V and J ends, shortened by 6 bases and 3 bases respectively, the junction contains 15 bases. A word on this clone: What antigen it recognizes has not been identified. Per-base quality was not reported, and no clone a single base away is much larger than it.

This TCR was recovered from a female donor with multiple sclerosis, enrolled in a pregnancy study. The starting material was CD4+ T cells from peripheral blood mononuclear cells, obtained after pregnancy. The V and J segments used are TRBV25-1 and TRBJ2-7; a weak D assignment points to TRBD2 (6 bases agree). This receptor has the CDR3 CASRDSGLHYEQYF. The sequenced DNA is TGTGCCAGCAGAGACTCAGGACTACACTACGAGCAGTACTTC.